This T cell receptor (beta chain) emerged from a study of T-cell reconstitution after alpha-beta-depleted transplantation in children (TCRdb year 2016). A note on the overall study: Using TCR repertoire profiling, the study quantitatively followed how T-cell immune reconstitution unfolded in children after TCRalphabeta/CD19-depleted allogeneic hematopoietic cell transplantation.

Germline trimming: 2 bases from V, 10 bases from J; junction bases outside gene matches: 5. The germline V gene (reference sequence) sets CDR1 to GTSNPN and CDR2 to SVGIG. From the cysteine through the phenylalanine, the CDR3 covers 14 amino acids. CDR3 DNA is the only sequence kept; it has 42 bases, read in frame from the first base. Library generation was performed with PCR. The reads were generated on an Illumina HiSeq 2500. To normalize quantification of the TCRbeta repertoire, the TCR libraries were built with molecular barcoding that relied on unique molecular identifiers. TCRdb applied fastp at Q25 and MiXCR to the public reads, then kept only in-frame beta chains. Rows with a matching CDR3 protein are joined into one entry that keeps the most common DNA and genes. The sample data list roughly 500,000 distinct CDR3 sequences, and 30% to 35% of these were observed just once. About 2.3% of the sample comes from the top ten.

This clonotype turned up a few times. Its antigen has not been determined. Base qualities are not provided; no much larger clone lies one nucleotide away. The sample here was PBMCs from the stem cell graft donor, taken from the stem cell graft. Rearrangement joined TRBV30 to TRBJ2-1, with 13 middle bases fitting TRBD2. The TCR comes from a human donor who donated a stem cell graft to a child with aplastic anemia. CDR3 protein: CAWSRLAGGREQFF. In nucleotides, the sequence is TGTGCCTGGAGTAGACTAGCGGGAGGAAGGGAGCAGTTCTTC. Outside the CDR3, residues come from the reference TRBV30 and TRBJ2-1 proteins, so the full variable domain is: SQTIHQWPATLVQPVGSPLSLECTVEGTSNPNLYWYRQAAGRGLQLLFYSVGIGQISSEVPQNLSASRPQDRQFILSSKKLLLSDSGFYLCAWSRLAGGREQFFGPGTRLTVL.